This TCR beta chain was captured by sequencing in a study of cytomegalovirus exposure and HLA in healthy donors. The primer mix had 60 Vbeta and 13 Jbeta primers. TCRdb's table, derived via immunoSEQ multiplex PCR, lists solely in-frame clones and lacks some. The sample gives about 180,000 clones, 80% of which show up once; 1% is in the top ten. Sampled while nominally healthy, donors likely had unrecorded immune exposures. CDR3 size: 13 residues. Germline CDR1 is MGHDK and CDR2 is SYGVNS. Between the trimmed V and J ends, which lost 4 bases and 6 bases, there was a span of 10 bases. Findings of the study overall: Later work showed greater clonal expansion in HLA-associated TCR beta chains than in equally common others.

About this clone itself: Its antigen is undetermined.

V and J are TRBV25-1 and TRBJ1-5, with D uncertain. The TCR originated in a woman between 45 and 65 years old in good health and CMV-seropositive. Sequencing was performed on PBMCs. CDR3 in amino acids: CASSGPAGQPQHF. Here the CDR3 DNA reads TGTGCCAGCAGTGGCCCCGCAGGTCAGCCCCAGCATTTT.